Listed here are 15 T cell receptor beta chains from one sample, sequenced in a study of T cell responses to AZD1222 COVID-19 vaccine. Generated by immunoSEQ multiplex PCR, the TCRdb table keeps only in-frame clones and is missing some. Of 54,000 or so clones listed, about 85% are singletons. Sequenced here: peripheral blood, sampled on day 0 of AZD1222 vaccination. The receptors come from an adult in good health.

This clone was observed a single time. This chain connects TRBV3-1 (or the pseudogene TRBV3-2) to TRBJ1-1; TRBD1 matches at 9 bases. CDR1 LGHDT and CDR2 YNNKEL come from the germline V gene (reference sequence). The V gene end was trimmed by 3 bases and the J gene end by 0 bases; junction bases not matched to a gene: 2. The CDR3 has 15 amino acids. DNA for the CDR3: TGTGCCAGCAGCCACTGGACAGGGGTGAACACTGAAGCTTTCTTT. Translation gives CASSHWTGVNTEAFF.

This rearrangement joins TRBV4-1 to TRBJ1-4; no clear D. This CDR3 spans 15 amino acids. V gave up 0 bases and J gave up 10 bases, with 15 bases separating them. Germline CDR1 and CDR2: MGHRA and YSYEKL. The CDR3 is CASSQETHVGLKLFF. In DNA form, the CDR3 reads TGCGCCAGCAGCCAAGAAACTCACGTGGGCCTAAAACTGTTTTTT.

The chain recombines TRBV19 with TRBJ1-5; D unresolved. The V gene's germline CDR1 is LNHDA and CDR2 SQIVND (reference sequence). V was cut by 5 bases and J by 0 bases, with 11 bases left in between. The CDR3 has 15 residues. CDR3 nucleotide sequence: TGTGCCAGTAGTTGGTCCAGGTATAGCAATCAGCCCCAGCATTTT. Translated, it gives CASSWSRYSNQPQHF. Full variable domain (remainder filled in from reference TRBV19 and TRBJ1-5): DGGITQSPKYLFRKEGQNVTLSCEQNLNHDAMYWYRQDPGQGLRLIYYSQIVNDFQKGDIAEGYSVSREKKESFPLTVTSAQKNPTAFYLCASSWSRYSNQPQHFGDGTRLSIL.

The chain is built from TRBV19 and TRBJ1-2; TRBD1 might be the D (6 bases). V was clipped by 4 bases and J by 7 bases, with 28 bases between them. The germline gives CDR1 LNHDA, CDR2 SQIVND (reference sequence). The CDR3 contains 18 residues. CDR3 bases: TGTGCCAGTAGTACTGGGGGCAGACATGCATCCTCCCTCCCTGGCTACACCTTC. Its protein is CASSTGGRHASSLPGYTF.

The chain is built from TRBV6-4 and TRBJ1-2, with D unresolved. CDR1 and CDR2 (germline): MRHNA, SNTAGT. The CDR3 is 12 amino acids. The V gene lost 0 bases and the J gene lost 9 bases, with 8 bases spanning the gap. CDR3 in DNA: TGTGCCAGCAGTGACTCATTACAGCGCTACACCTTC. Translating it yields CASSDSLQRYTF.

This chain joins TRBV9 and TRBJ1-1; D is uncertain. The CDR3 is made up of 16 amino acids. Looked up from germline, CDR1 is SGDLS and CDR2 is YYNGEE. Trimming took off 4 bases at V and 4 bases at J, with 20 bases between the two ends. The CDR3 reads CASSHPPGGLGTEAFF. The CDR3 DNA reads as TGTGCCAGCAGCCACCCCCCGGGAGGGCTGGGCACTGAAGCTTTCTTT.

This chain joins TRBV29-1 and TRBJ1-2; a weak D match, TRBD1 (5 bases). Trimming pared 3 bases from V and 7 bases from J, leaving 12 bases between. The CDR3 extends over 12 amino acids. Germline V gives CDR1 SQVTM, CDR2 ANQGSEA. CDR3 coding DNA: TGCAGCGTTGACCCGGGGGACGCTGGCTACACCTTC. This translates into CSVDPGDAGYTF.

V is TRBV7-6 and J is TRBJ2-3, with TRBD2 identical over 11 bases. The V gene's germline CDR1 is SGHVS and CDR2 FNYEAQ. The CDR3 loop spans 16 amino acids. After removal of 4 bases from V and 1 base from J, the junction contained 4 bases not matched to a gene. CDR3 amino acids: CASSSLTSGGTDTQYF. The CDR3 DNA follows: TGTGCCAGCAGCTCATTGACTAGCGGGGGCACAGATACGCAGTATTTT.

The DNA of the CDR3 is TGTGCCAGCAGCTTAGGTAACAGCCCCTACAATGAGCAGTTCTTC. As protein: CASSLGNSPYNEQFF. The chain employs TRBV7-2 and TRBJ2-1; D remains ambiguous. Per the germline V gene, CDR1 is SGHTA and CDR2 is FQGNSA. V gave up 1 base and J gave up 2 bases, with 9 bases separating them. The CDR3 runs 15 residues.

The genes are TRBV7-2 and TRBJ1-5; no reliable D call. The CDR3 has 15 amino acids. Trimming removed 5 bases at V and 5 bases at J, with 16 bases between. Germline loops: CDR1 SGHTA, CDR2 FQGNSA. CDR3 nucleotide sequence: TGTGCCAGCAGCCCCCGGGGAGGGTATTATCAGCCCCAGCATTTT. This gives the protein CASSPRGGYYQPQHF. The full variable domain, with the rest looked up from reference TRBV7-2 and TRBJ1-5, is GAGVSQSPSNKVTEKGKDVELRCDPISGHTALYWYRQSLGQGLEFLIYFQGNSAPDKSGLPSDRFSAERTGGSVSTLTIQRTQQEDSAVYLCASSPRGGYYQPQHFGDGTRLSIL.

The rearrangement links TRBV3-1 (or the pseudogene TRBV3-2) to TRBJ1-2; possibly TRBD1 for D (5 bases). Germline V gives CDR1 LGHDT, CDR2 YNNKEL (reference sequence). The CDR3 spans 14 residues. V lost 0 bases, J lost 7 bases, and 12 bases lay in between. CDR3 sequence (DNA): TGTGCCAGCAGCCAAGAGCGGGGGTCGGGTGGCTACACCTTC. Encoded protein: CASSQERGSGGYTF.

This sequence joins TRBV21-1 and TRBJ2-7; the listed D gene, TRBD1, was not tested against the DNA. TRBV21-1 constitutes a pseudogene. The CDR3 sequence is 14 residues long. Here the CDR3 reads CASSKEGRGHEQYF. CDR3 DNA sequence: TGTGCCAGCAGCAAAGAGGGCAGGGGGCACGAGCAGTACTTC.

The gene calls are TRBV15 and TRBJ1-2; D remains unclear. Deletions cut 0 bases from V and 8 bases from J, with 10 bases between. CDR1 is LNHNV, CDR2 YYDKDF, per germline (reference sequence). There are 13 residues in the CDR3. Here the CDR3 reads CATSRDQVGGYTF. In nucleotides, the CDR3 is TGTGCCACCAGCAGAGATCAGGTGGGGGGCTACACCTTC.

This CDR3 reads CSVERQGRDYGYTF. The CDR3 DNA follows: TGCAGCGTGGAGAGACAGGGAAGAGACTATGGCTACACCTTC. The chain combines TRBV29-1 with TRBJ1-2, with 7 bases that match TRBD1. The CDR3 length is 14 residues. The junction had 10 bases not matched to a gene; V was cut back by 6 bases and J by 3 bases. CDR1 and CDR2 (germline): SQVTM, ANQGSEA.

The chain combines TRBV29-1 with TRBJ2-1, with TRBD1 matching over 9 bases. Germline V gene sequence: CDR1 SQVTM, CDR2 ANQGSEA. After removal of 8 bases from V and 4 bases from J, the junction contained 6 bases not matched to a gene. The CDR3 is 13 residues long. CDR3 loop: CSSGDRVYNEQFF. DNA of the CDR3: TGCAGCTCCGGGGACAGGGTATACAATGAGCAGTTCTTC.